This is a list of T cell receptor beta chains from one sample in a study of cytomegalovirus exposure and HLA in healthy donors. The assay was immunoSEQ multiplex PCR, and TCRdb's table has in-frame clones only and misses some. This table has 200,000 or so clones, 80% to 85% appearing once. Sequencing was performed on PBMCs. These receptors all come from a boy aged 5-17 years in good health and CMV-seronegative. The CDR3 runs from the conserved cysteine through the conserved F or W. A D gene is named only where the DNA matches it firmly. The size of a clone is reported for some rows only, either as once, few or many, or as a class for expanded clones.

v_call	clone_size	j_call	d_call	cdr3_nt	cdr3_aa
TRBV5-5	.	TRBJ1-1	TRBD1	TGTGCCAGCAGCAAAGGGACAGGGGGGAACACTGAAGCTTTCTTT	CASSKGTGGNTEAFF
TRBV5-6	.	TRBJ1-6	.	TGTGCCAGCAGCTTGTGGGGCAGAAATGCCCTCCACTTT	CASSLWGRNALHF
TRBV10-3	.	TRBJ2-5	TRBD2	TGTGCCATCAGTGGGGGGGGAGGTCAAGAGACCCAGTACTTC	CAISGGGGQETQYF
TRBV20-1	.	TRBJ2-5	.	TGCAGTGCTAGAAGTAGCCAGACCCAGTACTTC	CSARSSQTQYF
TRBV10-1	.	TRBJ2-7	.	TGCGCCAGCAGTTCGGACAGCTGGAACGAGCAGTACTTC	CASSSDSWNEQYF
TRBV4-1	.	TRBJ2-4	.	TGCGCCAGCAGCCAAGTCTTGGTGTTTGCCAGGTTTGGGTTGGAGGCAAAAAACATTCAGTACTTC	CASSQVLVFARFGLEAKNIQYF
TRBV6-5	.	TRBJ1-5	.	TGTGCCAGCAGTTACTCGCGGGGGGGAGGGCAGCCCCAGCATTTT	CASSYSRGGGQPQHF
TRBV5-6	.	TRBJ1-2	TRBD1	TGTGCCAGCAGCTTGGCCACCGGGACAGGGACAACCTATGGCTACACCTTC	CASSLATGTGTTYGYTF
TRBV27	once	TRBJ2-7	.	TGTGCCAGCAGTTCCGTCCTAGCCGGGAACGAGCAGTACTTC	CASSSVLAGNEQYF
TRBV7-2	.	TRBJ2-1	.	TGTGCCAGCAGCTTAGTGGTAGCTTGGAATGAGCAGTTCTTC	CASSLVVAWNEQFF
TRBV10-3	.	TRBJ1-2	.	TGTGCCATCAGTTCCGGGGGCTATGGCTACACCTTC	CAISSGGYGYTF
TRBV9	.	TRBJ2-2	.	TGTGCCAGCAGCGTAGAGGGGATGGCCTTCGGGGAGCTGTTTTTT	CASSVEGMAFGELFF
TRBV7-9	.	TRBJ2-5	TRBD2	TGTGCCAGCACTTCCGGACTAGCGGGAGAGACCCAGTACTTC	CASTSGLAGETQYF
TRBV5-1	once	TRBJ1-6	.	TGCGCCAGCAGCTTGTTCGGGGTAGACTCACCCCTCCACTTT	CASSLFGVDSPLHF
TRBV6-6	.	TRBJ2-7	.	TGTGCCAGCAGCCCCTATGGGGTAGCGGAGTCATACGAGCAGTACTTC	CASSPYGVAESYEQYF
TRBV5-6	.	TRBJ1-4	.	TGTGCCAGCAGCCCAGGGTGGACTAATGAAAAACTGTTTTTT	CASSPGWTNEKLFF
TRBV7-9	.	TRBJ1-6	.	TGTGCCAGCAGCTTGGGGGGAGATAATTCACCCCTCCACTTT	CASSLGGDNSPLHF
TRBV5-6	once	TRBJ1-2	TRBD1	TGTGCCTCGGGGACAGGGGTCTTCTATGGCTACACCTTC	CASGTGVFYGYTF
TRBV12-2	.	TRBJ1-5	.	TGTGCAAGTCGCCCCGTCCCTCAGCCCCAGCATTTT	CASRPVPQPQHF
TRBV6-1	.	TRBJ2-1	.	TGTGCCACAATCCCAGGGGACTACAATGAGCAGTTCTTC	CATIPGDYNEQFF
TRBV15	.	TRBJ2-7	.	TGTGCCACCAGCATCCAACAGGGCTACGAGCAGTACTTC	CATSIQQGYEQYF
TRBV2	.	TRBJ1-1	TRBD1	TGTGCCAGCAGGGGACAGGGAACGAACACTGAAGCTTTCTTT	CASRGQGTNTEAFF
TRBV4-1	once	TRBJ2-7	.	TGCGCCAGCAGCCAAGCGACAGGACGCTCCTACGGGCAGTACTTC	CASSQATGRSYGQYF
TRBV7-2	.	TRBJ2-7	TRBD1	TGTGCCAGCAGCATTCTAGGGGGGACAGGTCGTAGCTCCTACGAGCAGTACTTC	CASSILGGTGRSSYEQYF
TRBV7-9	.	TRBJ1-4	.	TGTTCCAGCAGTCTCGCGAATGAAAAACTGTTTTTT	CSSSLANEKLFF
TRBV30	.	TRBJ1-1	.	TGTGCCTGGAGTGGACAGGATGAAGCTTTCTTT	CAWSGQDEAFF
TRBV9	.	TRBJ2-7	TRBD1	TGTGCCAGCAGCGTAGGTGGACAGGGGAGCTCCTACGAGCAGTACTTC	CASSVGGQGSSYEQYF
TRBV7-9	.	TRBJ2-1	TRBD1	TGTGCCAGCAGCGGGTGGACAGGGGACGGTAATGAGCAGTTCTTC	CASSGWTGDGNEQFF
TRBV27	.	TRBJ2-7	.	TGTGCCAGCAGTTTACAAAGCACAGGGTACTACGAGCAGTACTTC	CASSLQSTGYYEQYF